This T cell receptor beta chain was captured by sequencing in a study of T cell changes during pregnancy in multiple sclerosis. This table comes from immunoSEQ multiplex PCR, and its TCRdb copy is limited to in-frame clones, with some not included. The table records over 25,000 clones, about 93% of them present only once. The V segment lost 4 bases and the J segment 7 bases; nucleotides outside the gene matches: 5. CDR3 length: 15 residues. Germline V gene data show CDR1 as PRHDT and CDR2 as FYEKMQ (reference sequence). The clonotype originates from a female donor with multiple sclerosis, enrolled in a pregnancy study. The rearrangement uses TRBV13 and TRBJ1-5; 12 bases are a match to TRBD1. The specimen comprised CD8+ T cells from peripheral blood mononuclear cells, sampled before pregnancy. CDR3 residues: CASSYGTGGQQPQHF. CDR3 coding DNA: TGTGCCAGCAGCTATGGGACAGGGGGCCAACAGCCCCAGCATTTT.